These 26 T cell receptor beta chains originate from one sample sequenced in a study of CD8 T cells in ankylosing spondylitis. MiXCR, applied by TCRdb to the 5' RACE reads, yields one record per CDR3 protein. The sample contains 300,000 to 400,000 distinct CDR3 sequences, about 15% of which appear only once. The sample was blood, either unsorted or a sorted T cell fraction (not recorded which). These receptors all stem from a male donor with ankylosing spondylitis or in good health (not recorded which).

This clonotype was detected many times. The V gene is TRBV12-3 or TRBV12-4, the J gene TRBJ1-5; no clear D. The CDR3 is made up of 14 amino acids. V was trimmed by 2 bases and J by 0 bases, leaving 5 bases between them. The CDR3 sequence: CASSLRSSNQPQHF. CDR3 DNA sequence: TGTGCCAGCAGTTTAAGGAGTAGCAATCAGCCCCAGCATTTT.

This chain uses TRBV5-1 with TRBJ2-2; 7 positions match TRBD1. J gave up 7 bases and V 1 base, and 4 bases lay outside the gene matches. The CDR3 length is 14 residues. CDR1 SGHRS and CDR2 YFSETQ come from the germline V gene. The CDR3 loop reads CASSLNRGFGELFF. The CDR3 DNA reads TGCGCCAGCAGCTTGAACAGGGGCTTCGGGGAGCTGTTTTTT. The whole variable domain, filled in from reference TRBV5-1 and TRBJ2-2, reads KAGVTQTPRYLIKTRGQQVTLSCSPISGHRSVSWYQQTPGQGLQFLFEYFSETQRNKGNFPGRFSGRQFSNSRSEMNVSTLELGDSALYLCASSLNRGFGELFFGEGSRLTVL.

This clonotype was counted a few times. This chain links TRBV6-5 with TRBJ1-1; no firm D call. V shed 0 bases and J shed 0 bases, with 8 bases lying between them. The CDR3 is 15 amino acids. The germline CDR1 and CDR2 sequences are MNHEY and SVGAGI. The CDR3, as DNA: TGTGCCAGCAGTTACTCTACTACAGTGAACACTGAAGCTTTCTTT. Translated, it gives CASSYSTTVNTEAFF.

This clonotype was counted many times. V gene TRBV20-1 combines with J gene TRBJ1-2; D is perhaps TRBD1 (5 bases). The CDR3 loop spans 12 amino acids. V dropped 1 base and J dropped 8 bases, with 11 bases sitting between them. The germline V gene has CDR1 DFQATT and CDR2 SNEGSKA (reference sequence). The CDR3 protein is CSARGGTGGYTF. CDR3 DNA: TGCAGTGCTAGAGGAGGGACGGGCGGCTACACCTTC.

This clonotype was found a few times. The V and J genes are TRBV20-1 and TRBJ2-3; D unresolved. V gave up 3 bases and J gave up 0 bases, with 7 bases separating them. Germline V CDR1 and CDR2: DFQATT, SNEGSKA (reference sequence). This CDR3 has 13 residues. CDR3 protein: CSARGVSTDTQYF. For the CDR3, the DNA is TGCAGTGCTAGGGGCGTTAGCACAGATACGCAGTATTTT.

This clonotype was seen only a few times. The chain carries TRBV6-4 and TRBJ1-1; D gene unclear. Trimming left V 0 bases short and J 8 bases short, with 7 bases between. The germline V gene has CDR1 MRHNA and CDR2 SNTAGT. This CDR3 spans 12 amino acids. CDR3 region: CASSDSWGEAFF. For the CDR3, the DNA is TGTGCCAGCAGTGACTCATGGGGAGAAGCTTTCTTT.

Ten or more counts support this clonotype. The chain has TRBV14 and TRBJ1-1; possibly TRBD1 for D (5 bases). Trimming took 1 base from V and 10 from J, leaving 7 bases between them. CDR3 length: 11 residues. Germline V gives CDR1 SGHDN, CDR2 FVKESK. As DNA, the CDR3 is TGTGCCAGCAGCCAAGGGACAATAGCTTTCTTT. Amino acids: CASSQGTIAFF.

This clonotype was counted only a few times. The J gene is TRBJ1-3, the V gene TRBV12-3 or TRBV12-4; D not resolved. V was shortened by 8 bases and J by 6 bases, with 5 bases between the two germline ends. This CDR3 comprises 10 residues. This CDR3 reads CASAINTIYF. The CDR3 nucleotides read TGTGCCAGCGCAATAAACACCATATATTTT.

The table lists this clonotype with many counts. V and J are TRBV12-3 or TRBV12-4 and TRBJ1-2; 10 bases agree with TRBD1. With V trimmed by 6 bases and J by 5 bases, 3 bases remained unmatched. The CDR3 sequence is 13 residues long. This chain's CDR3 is CASSPDRGYGYTF. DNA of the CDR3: TGTGCCAGCAGCCCGGACAGGGGGTATGGCTACACCTTC.

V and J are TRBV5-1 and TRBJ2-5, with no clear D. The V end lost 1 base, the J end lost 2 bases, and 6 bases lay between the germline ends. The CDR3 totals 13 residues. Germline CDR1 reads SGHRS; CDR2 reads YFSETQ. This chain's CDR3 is CASSLTSQETQYF. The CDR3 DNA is TGCGCCAGCAGCTTGACCTCGCAAGAGACCCAGTACTTC.

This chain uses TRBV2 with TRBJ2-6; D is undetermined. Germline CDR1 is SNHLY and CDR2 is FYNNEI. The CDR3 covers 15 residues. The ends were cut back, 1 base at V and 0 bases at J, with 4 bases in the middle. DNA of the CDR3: TGTGCCAGCAGTGAAGGGATCTCTGGGGCCAACGTCCTGACTTTC. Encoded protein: CASSEGISGANVLTF. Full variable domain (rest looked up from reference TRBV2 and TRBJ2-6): EPEVTQTPSHQVTQMGQEVILRCVPISNHLYFYWYRQILGQKVEFLVSFYNNEISEKSEIFDDQFSVERPDGSNFTLKIRSTKLEDSAMYFCASSEGISGANVLTFGAGSRLTVL.

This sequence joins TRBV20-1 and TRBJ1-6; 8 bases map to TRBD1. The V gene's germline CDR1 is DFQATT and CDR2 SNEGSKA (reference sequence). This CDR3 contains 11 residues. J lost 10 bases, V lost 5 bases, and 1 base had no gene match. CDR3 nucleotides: TGCAGTGCTGGACAGGGATCACCCCTCCACTTT. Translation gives CSAGQGSPLHF.

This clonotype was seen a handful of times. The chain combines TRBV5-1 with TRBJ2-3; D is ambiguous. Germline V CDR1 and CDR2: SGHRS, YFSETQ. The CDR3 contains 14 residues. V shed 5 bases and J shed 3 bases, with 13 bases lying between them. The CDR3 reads CASSYWGSTDTQYF. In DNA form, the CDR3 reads TGCGCCAGCAGTTACTGGGGTAGTACAGATACGCAGTATTTT. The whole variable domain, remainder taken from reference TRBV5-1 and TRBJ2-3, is KAGVTQTPRYLIKTRGQQVTLSCSPISGHRSVSWYQQTPGQGLQFLFEYFSETQRNKGNFPGRFSGRQFSNSRSEMNVSTLELGDSALYLCASSYWGSTDTQYFGPGTRLTVL.

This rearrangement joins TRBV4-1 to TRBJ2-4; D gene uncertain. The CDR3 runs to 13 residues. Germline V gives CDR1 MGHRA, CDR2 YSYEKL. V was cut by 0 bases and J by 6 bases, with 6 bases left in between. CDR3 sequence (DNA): TGCGCCAGCAGCCAAGATCAGAGAAACATTCAGTACTTC. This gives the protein CASSQDQRNIQYF.

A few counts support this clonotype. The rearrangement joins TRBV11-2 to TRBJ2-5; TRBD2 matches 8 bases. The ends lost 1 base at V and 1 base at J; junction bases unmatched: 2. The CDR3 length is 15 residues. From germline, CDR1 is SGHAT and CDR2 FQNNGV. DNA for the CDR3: TGTGCCAGCAGCTTAGGAGCGGGGGCCCAAGAGACCCAGTACTTC. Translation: CASSLGAGAQETQYF.

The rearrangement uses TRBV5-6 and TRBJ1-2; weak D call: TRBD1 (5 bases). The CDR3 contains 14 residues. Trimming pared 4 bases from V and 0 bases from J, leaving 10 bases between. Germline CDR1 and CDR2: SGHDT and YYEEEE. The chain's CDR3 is CASSQTATNYGYTF. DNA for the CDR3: TGTGCCAGCAGCCAGACAGCCACTAACTATGGCTACACCTTC.

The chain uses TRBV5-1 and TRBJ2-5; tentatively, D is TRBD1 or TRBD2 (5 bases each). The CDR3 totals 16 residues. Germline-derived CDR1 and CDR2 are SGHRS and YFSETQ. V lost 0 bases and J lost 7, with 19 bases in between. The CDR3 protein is CASSLDFSGAQATQYF. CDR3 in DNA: TGCGCCAGCAGCTTGGATTTTTCCGGGGCCCAGGCGACCCAGTACTTC. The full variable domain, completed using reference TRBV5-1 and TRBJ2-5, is KAGVTQTPRYLIKTRGQQVTLSCSPISGHRSVSWYQQTPGQGLQFLFEYFSETQRNKGNFPGRFSGRQFSNSRSEMNVSTLELGDSALYLCASSLDFSGAQATQYFGPGTRLLVL.

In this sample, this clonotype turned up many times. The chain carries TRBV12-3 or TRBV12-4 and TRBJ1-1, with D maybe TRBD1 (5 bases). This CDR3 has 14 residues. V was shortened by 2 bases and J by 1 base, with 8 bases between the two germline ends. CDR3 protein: CASSLRDRNTEAFF. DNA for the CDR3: TGTGCCAGCAGTTTACGTGACAGGAACACTGAAGCTTTCTTT.

The CDR3 loop reads CASGLGLATDVQYF. The CDR3 region has the DNA TGTGCTAGTGGTTTGGGACTAGCGACGGACGTTCAGTACTTC. V usage is TRBV12-5 and J usage is TRBJ2-4; 8 bases match TRBD2. Germline V CDR1 and CDR2: LGHNT, FRNRAP. The V and J ends lost 1 base and 11 bases, in that order; junction bases with no gene match: 7. The CDR3 sequence is 14 residues long.

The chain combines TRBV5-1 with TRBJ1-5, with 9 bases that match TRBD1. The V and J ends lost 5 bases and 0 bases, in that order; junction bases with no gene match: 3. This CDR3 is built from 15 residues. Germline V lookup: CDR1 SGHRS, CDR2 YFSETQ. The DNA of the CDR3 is TGCGCCAGCAGTTGGGGACAGGGTAGCAATCAGCCCCAGCATTTT. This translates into CASSWGQGSNQPQHF.

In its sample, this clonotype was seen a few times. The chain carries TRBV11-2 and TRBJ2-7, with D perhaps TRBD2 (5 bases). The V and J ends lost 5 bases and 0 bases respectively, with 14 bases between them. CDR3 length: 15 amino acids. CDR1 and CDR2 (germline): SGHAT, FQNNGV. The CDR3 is CASSIDAGISYEQYF. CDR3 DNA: TGTGCCAGCAGCATCGACGCCGGGATCTCCTACGAGCAGTACTTC.

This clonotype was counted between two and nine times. The CDR3: CASSELGYEQYF. DNA for the CDR3: TGCGCCAGCAGTGAGCTAGGGTACGAGCAGTACTTC. The J gene is TRBJ2-7, the V gene TRBV10-2; D is ambiguous. This CDR3 region has 12 residues. Trimming took off 2 bases at V and 4 bases at J, with 6 bases between the two ends. Germline lookup yields CDR1 WSHSY and CDR2 SAAADI.

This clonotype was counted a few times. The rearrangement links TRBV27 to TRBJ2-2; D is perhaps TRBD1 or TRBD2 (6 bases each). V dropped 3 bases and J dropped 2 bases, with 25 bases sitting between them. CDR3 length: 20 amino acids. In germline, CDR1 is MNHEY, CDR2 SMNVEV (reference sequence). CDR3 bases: TGTGCCAGCAGTTTTACCGACCCCGGCTTTTGGGGGGCAAACACCGGGGAGCTGTTTTTT. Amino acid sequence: CASSFTDPGFWGANTGELFF.

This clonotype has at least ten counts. The CDR3 loop is CASSIQGNTEAFF. For the CDR3, the DNA is TGCGCCAGCAGCATCCAGGGGAACACTGAAGCTTTCTTT. The gene calls are TRBV5-1 and TRBJ1-1; D may be TRBD1 (5 bases). Per germline, CDR1 SGHRS and CDR2 YFSETQ. V was pared by 4 bases and J by 1 base, with 8 bases between. This CDR3 comprises 13 residues.

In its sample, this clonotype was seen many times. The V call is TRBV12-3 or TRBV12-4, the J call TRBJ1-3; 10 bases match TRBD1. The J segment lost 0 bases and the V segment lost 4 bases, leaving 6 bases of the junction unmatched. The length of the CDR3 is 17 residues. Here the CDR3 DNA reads TGTGCCAGCAGTTCGGGACAGGGGCCGGGCTCTGGAAACACCATATATTTT. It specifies CASSSGQGPGSGNTIYF.

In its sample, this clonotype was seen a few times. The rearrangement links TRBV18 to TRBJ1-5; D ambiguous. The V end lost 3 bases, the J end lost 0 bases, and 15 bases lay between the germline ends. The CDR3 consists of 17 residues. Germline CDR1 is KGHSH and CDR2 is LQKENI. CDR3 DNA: TGTGCCAGCTCACCTTTTGGACGCTTGGATAGCAATCAGCCCCAGCATTTT. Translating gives CASSPFGRLDSNQPQHF.